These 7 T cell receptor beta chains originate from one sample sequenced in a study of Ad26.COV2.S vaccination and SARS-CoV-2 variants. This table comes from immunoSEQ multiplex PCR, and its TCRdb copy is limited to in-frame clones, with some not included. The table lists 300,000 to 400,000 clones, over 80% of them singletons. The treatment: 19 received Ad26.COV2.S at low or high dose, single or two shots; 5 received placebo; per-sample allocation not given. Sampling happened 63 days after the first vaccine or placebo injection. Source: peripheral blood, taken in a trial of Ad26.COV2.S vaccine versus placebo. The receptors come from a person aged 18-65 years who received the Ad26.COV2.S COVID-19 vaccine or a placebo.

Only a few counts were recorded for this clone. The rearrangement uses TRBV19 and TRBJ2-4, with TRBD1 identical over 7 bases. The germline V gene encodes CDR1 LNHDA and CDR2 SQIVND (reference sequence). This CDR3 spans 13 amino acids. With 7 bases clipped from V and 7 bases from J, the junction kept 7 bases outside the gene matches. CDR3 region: CASKPQGYNIQYF. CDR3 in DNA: TGTGCCAGTAAACCACAGGGGTACAACATTCAGTACTTC.

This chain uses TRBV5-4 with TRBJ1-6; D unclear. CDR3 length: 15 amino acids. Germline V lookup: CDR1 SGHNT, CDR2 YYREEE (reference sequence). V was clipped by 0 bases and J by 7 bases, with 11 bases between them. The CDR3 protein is CASSLGRVDNSPLHF. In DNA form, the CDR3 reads TGTGCCAGCAGCTTGGGTAGGGTTGACAATTCACCCCTCCACTTT.

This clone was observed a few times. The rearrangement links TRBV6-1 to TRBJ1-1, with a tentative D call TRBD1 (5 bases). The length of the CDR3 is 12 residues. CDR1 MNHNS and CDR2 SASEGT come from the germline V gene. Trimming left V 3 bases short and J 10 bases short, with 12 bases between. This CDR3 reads CASSDGRVGAFF. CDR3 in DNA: TGTGCCAGCAGTGACGGCAGGGTGGGAGCTTTCTTT.

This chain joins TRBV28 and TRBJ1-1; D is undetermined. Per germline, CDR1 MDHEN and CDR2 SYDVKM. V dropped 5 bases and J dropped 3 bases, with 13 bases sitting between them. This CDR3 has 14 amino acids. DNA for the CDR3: TGTGCCAGCAGTCTCCACACCTACTACACTGAAGCTTTCTTT. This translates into CASSLHTYYTEAFF.

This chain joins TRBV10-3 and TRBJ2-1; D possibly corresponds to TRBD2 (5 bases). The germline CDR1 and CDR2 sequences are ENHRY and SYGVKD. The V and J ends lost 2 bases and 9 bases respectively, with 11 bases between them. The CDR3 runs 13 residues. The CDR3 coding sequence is TGTGCCATCAGTGAGAGAGGGAAGGGTGAGCAGTTCTTC. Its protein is CAISERGKGEQFF.

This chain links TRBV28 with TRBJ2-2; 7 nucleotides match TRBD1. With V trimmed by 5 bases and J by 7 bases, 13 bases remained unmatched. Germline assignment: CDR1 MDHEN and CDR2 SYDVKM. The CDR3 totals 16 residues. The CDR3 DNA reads TGTGCCAGCAGTGGAAGGGGGCGCGAAATCCACGGGGAGCTGTTTTTT. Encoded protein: CASSGRGREIHGELFF.

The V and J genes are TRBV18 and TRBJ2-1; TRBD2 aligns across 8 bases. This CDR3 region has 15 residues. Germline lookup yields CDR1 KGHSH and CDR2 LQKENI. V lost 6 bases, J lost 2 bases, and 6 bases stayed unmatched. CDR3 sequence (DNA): TGTGCCAGCTCCCCCGGGGGGGGGACCTACAATGAGCAGTTCTTC. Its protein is CASSPGGGTYNEQFF.